The present TCR beta chain was sequenced within a study of type 1 regulatory T cells (dated by TCRdb to the early 2020s). Looking at the study overall: The study characterized an in vitro protocol that generated a Tr1-enriched, alloantigen-specific CD4 T cell product named T-allo10. T-allo10 was being evaluated clinically in patients with hematological malignancies who were receiving allogeneic hematopoietic stem cell transplantation. Study-wide findings and limitations: Compared with non-Tr1 cells, Tr1 cells had a TCR repertoire that was more restricted, a finding the study read as clonal expansion induced by alloantigen.

V is pruned by 0 bases and J by 5 bases, leaving 11 bases of the junction without a gene match. The germline V gene sets CDR1 to SGHNT and CDR2 to YENEEA. Its CDR3 holds 18 amino acids, cysteine through phenylalanine. The CDR3 DNA has 54 bases and is translated from base 1. TCRdb lists the instrument as Illumina MiSeq. In-frame beta chains were kept once TCRdb had trimmed the public reads at Q25 with fastp and called clones with MiXCR. Identical CDR3 protein sequences are pooled into one entry, listed with their most common genes and DNA. The sample yields 60,000 to 70,000 distinct CDR3 sequences; 49% were counted once. Clones ranked in the top ten supply 2% to 2.5% of the sample. This clonotype was seen only a few times. The antigen it binds to is not known. No per-base quality is available; no much larger clone lies one base away.

The chain uses TRBV11-3 and TRBJ2-2; 8 of the junction bases match TRBD2. Input material: cultured non-Tr1 T cells, either the whole culture or a sorted T cell fraction (not recorded which). This specimen's cell subset or site label, interpreted: non-Tr1 population from the T-allo10 product. This TCR was sampled from a human donor in good health. The CDR3 here reads CASSLERGLVRKTGELFF. The nucleotide sequence reads TGTGCCAGCAGCTTAGAACGGGGACTAGTGAGGAAAACCGGGGAGCTGTTTTTT.